The 8 T cell receptor beta chains reported below all come from one sample, sequenced in a study of CD8 T cells in Susac syndrome. Roughly 0.45 to 1 ug RNA was reverse transcribed with random hexamers. One entry per CDR3 protein results from TCRdb running MiXCR on the immunoSEQ multiplex PCR reads. Found here are about 430,000 distinct CDR3 sequences, roughly 85% of them singletons; the top ten hold about 0.1%. Sequencing used CD8+ T cells from PBMCs. The receptors here all came from a human donor with multiple sclerosis.

This clonotype was recorded once. This chain connects TRBV4-1 to TRBJ2-7; D remains ambiguous. The CDR3 has 14 amino acids. The V gene lost 0 bases and the J gene lost 4 bases, with 10 bases spanning the gap. CDR1 is MGHRA and CDR2 is YSYEKL in the germline V gene. Written as DNA, the CDR3 is TGCGCCAGCAGCCAAGAGATCCCACGTTACGAGCAGTACTTC. This encodes CASSQEIPRYEQYF.

This chain joins TRBV4-1 and TRBJ1-5; D is undetermined. Germline CDR1 reads MGHRA; CDR2 reads YSYEKL. The CDR3 loop spans 17 amino acids. V lost 0 bases and J lost 3, with 15 bases in between. DNA of the CDR3: TGCGCCAGCAGCCAAGATATTGGCCAGACCCCCAATCAGCCCCAGCATTTT. Its translation: CASSQDIGQTPNQPQHF.

This clonotype was seen once. This chain uses TRBV15 with TRBJ1-3; D ambiguous. Germline V lookup: CDR1 LNHNV, CDR2 YYDKDF (reference sequence). Deletions cut 0 bases from V and 2 bases from J, with 8 bases between. CDR3 length equals 15 residues. CDR3: CATSRDLGAGNTIYF. DNA for the CDR3: TGTGCCACCAGCAGAGACCTAGGAGCTGGAAACACCATATATTTT.

The gene calls are TRBV28 and TRBJ1-2; weak D call: TRBD1 (5 bases). The ends were cut back, 2 bases at V and 4 bases at J, with 17 bases in the middle. Germline V gene data show CDR1 as MDHEN and CDR2 as SYDVKM. The length of the CDR3 is 16 residues. The chain's CDR3 is CASSLRGEAGGYGYTF. In DNA, the CDR3 is TGTGCCAGCAGTTTACGCGGGGAGGCCGGGGGCTATGGCTACACCTTC.

The V and J genes are TRBV3-1 and TRBJ2-5; TRBD2 might be the D (5 bases). Germline CDR1 is LGHDT and CDR2 is YNNKEL (reference sequence). CDR3 length equals 13 residues. The V gene lost 4 bases and the J gene lost 2 bases, with 8 bases spanning the gap. CDR3 region: CASSPDWQETQYF. DNA of the CDR3: TGTGCCAGCAGCCCGGACTGGCAAGAGACCCAGTACTTC.

The CDR3 is CASSVEERRIDTQYF. CDR3 sequence (DNA): TGTGCCAGCAGCGTAGAGGAGCGACGCATTGATACGCAGTATTTT. J is TRBJ2-3 and V is TRBV9; D unresolved. Trimming removed 0 bases from V and 6 bases from J, with 14 bases in between. The CDR3 contains 15 residues. Germline CDR1 and CDR2: SGDLS and YYNGEE.

V and J are TRBV29-1 and TRBJ1-1, with a possible D match to TRBD1 (5 bases). The CDR3 runs to 13 residues. The ends were cut back, 1 base at V and 2 bases at J, with 8 bases in the middle. Germline V gives CDR1 SQVTM, CDR2 ANQGSEA. The CDR3 region is CSVEAGGNTEAFF. CDR3 sequence (DNA): TGCAGCGTTGAAGCGGGGGGTAACACTGAAGCTTTCTTT.

The chain combines TRBV4-1 with TRBJ1-5; no clear D. V lost 4 bases, J lost 6 bases, and 13 bases lay in between. Germline loops: CDR1 MGHRA, CDR2 YSYEKL. The CDR3 extends over 14 amino acids. The CDR3 protein is CASSRDMMGQPQHF. CDR3 nucleotide sequence: TGCGCCAGCAGCCGTGACATGATGGGTCAGCCCCAGCATTTT.